This is a list of T cell receptor beta chains from one sample in a study of low-dose radiotherapy and immunotherapy resistance in tumors. MiXCR was run by TCRdb on the reads, yielding one entry per CDR3 protein. Found here are roughly 90,000 distinct CDR3 sequences, 20% of them singletons; the top ten hold 10% to 15%. The material sequenced was PBMCs, taken after low-dose radiotherapy plus immunotherapy. These receptors were obtained from a female donor with ovarian cancer. Both conserved end residues are part of each CDR3. The order of the fields is V gene, clone size, D gene, J gene, CDR3 protein, CDR3 DNA. The D gene is left open where the match is weak. For some rows the clone size is stated as once, few or many, or as a class when expanded; others skip it.

TRBV5-1	many	TRBD2	TRBJ2-1	CASSLGLAENEQFF	TGCGCCAGCAGCCTGGGACTAGCGGAAAATGAGCAGTTCTTC
TRBV29-1	many	.	TRBJ1-1	CSVSGVTNTEAFF	TGCAGCGTCTCAGGGGTGACGAACACTGAAGCTTTCTTT
TRBV28	many	.	TRBJ1-5	CASSLISPNQPQHF	TGTGCCAGCAGTCTAATCAGCCCCAATCAGCCCCAGCATTTT
TRBV11-3	many	.	TRBJ2-1	CASSTGLTSPFHGNEQFF	TGTGCCAGCAGCACAGGGTTGACTAGCCCCTTTCATGGCAATGAGCAGTTCTTC
TRBV20-1	many	.	TRBJ2-3	CSQTDAGRGTDTQYF	TGCAGTCAAACGGACGCGGGAAGGGGCACAGATACGCAGTATTTT
TRBV7-2	.	TRBD1	TRBJ1-4	CASSSPPTGQKLFF	TGTGCCAGCAGCTCACCGCCGACAGGGCAAAAACTGTTTTTT
TRBV7-3	many	.	TRBJ1-1	CASRLGRGNTEAFF	TGTGCCAGCAGGCTAGGAAGGGGGAACACTGAAGCTTTCTTT
TRBV3-1	many	.	TRBJ2-1	CASTSTFSYNEQFF	TGTGCCAGCACTAGTACTTTCTCCTACAATGAGCAGTTCTTC
TRBV19	many	TRBD2	TRBJ2-1	CASKPREGLYNEQFF	TGTGCCAGTAAACCGAGGGAGGGGCTCTACAATGAGCAGTTCTTC
TRBV14	many	.	TRBJ2-1	CASSQSPASAEQFF	TGTGCCAGCAGCCAAAGCCCGGCGTCGGCTGAGCAGTTCTTC
TRBV6-2/TRBV6-3	many	TRBD2	TRBJ2-1	CASHGLAGDPLTRSYNEQFF	TGTGCCAGCCATGGACTAGCGGGAGATCCGCTAACCCGCTCCTACAATGAGCAGTTCTTC
TRBV7-6	many	TRBD2	TRBJ2-1	CASSQQAPGLAGGYNEQFF	TGTGCCAGCAGCCAACAAGCTCCGGGACTAGCGGGAGGGTACAATGAGCAGTTCTTC
TRBV30	many	TRBD2	TRBJ2-7	CAWSETGLAGAEQYF	TGTGCCTGGAGTGAAACTGGTCTAGCGGGAGCCGAGCAGTACTTC
TRBV5-1	few	TRBD2	TRBJ2-1	CASSPREGLNNEQFF	TGCGCCAGCAGCCCGCGGGAGGGCCTCAACAATGAGCAGTTCTTC
TRBV6-6	many	.	TRBJ2-1	CASSYHTGSGNEQFF	TGTGCCAGCAGTTACCATACAGGGTCGGGGAATGAGCAGTTCTTC
TRBV20-1	many	.	TRBJ1-5	CSARDVGDEQPQHF	TGCAGTGCTAGAGATGTTGGAGACGAACAGCCCCAGCATTTT
TRBV28	many	.	TRBJ1-6	CASSFNFQGRGNSPLHF	TGTGCCAGCAGTTTTAATTTCCAGGGCAGAGGAAATTCACCCCTCCACTTT
TRBV29-1	many	TRBD2	TRBJ2-1	CSVGLAGYYNEQFF	TGCAGCGTTGGATTAGCGGGGTATTACAATGAGCAGTTCTTC
TRBV12-3/TRBV12-4	many	.	TRBJ1-3	CASSEDRMSSGNTIYF	TGTGCCAGCAGTGAGGACAGAATGAGCTCTGGAAACACCATATATTTT
TRBV28	.	TRBD2	TRBJ2-2	CASSLYGGRNTGELFF	TGTGCCAGCAGTTTATACGGGGGGAGGAACACCGGGGAGCTGTTTTTT
TRBV28	many	.	TRBJ2-7	CASSLALYEQYF	TGTGCCAGCAGTTTAGCCCTCTACGAGCAGTACTTC
TRBV24-1	few	.	TRBJ1-5	CATSDLHPRRNQPQHF	TGTGCCACCAGTGATTTGCATCCCCGGAGGAATCAGCCCCAGCATTTT
TRBV12-3/TRBV12-4	many	TRBD2	TRBJ2-4	CASSSTSGGVQYF	TGTGCCAGCAGTTCTACTAGCGGGGGTGTTCAGTACTTC
TRBV27	.	.	TRBJ2-1	CASSYPGRSYEQFF	TGTGCCAGCAGTTACCCCGGACGGTCCTACGAGCAGTTCTTC
TRBV18	.	.	TRBJ1-1	CASSPYSAGTTEAFF	TGTGCCAGCTCACCATATTCCGCAGGGACCACTGAAGCTTTCTTT
TRBV18	.	TRBD1	TRBJ1-6	CASSRDRDTSPLHF	TGTGCCAGCTCACGGGACAGGGATACTTCACCCCTCCACTTT
TRBV2	.	.	TRBJ2-4	CASSARDIQYF	TGTGCCAGCAGCGCCCGGGACATTCAGTACTTC
TRBV12-3/TRBV12-4	.	.	TRBJ2-1	CASSFGLVGYNEQFF	TGTGCCAGCAGTTTTGGCCTAGTGGGTTACAATGAGCAGTTCTTC
TRBV5-4	many	TRBD2	TRBJ2-1	CASSLGGGSTDNEQFF	TGTGCCAGCAGCTTGGGGGGCGGGAGCACGGACAATGAGCAGTTCTTC
TRBV27	many	.	TRBJ1-6	CASSLSSAGTVNSPLHF	TGTGCCAGCAGTTTAAGCTCCGCCGGGACCGTCAATTCACCCCTCCACTTT
TRBV13	.	.	TRBJ2-1	CASNRAGRYNEQFF	TGTGCCAGTAACAGGGCGGGCAGATACAATGAGCAGTTCTTC
TRBV10-3	many	.	TRBJ1-2	CAISEEIWNYGYTF	TGTGCCATCAGTGAGGAGATTTGGAACTATGGCTACACCTTC
TRBV18	many	TRBD1	TRBJ2-5	CASSYPRGTEETQYF	TGTGCCAGCTCATACCCCCGTGGGACAGAAGAGACCCAGTACTTC
TRBV10-3	many	TRBD2	TRBJ2-3	CAISGGRRPSGRGEDTQYF	TGTGCCATCAGTGGGGGCAGGCGACCTAGCGGGAGAGGAGAAGATACGCAGTATTTT
TRBV5-1	many	.	TRBJ2-3	CASSSLSTDTQYF	TGCGCCAGCAGCTCCCTTAGCACAGATACGCAGTATTTT
TRBV6-2/TRBV6-3	many	.	TRBJ2-1	CAGSGVRRAFSYNEQFF	TGTGCCGGCAGTGGGGTACGGAGAGCCTTCTCCTACAATGAGCAGTTCTTC
TRBV24-1	many	TRBD2	TRBJ2-3	CATSVSGGALDTQYF	TGTGCCACCAGTGTAAGCGGGGGGGCCCTCGACACGCAGTATTTT
TRBV20-1	many	.	TRBJ1-2	CSARVGGGNYGYTF	TGCAGTGCTAGAGTGGGGGGGGGCAACTATGGCTACACCTTC
TRBV18	.	TRBD1	TRBJ2-7	CASTRDRSDYEQYF	TGTGCCAGCACTAGGGACAGGAGCGACTACGAGCAGTACTTC
TRBV19	.	.	TRBJ1-1	CASSRAPGPQAEAFF	TGTGCCAGTAGTAGAGCCCCGGGCCCCCAGGCTGAAGCTTTCTTT
TRBV19	many	.	TRBJ1-5	CASNPRGLSNQPQHF	TGTGCCAGTAACCCCAGGGGTTTGAGCAATCAGCCCCAGCATTTT